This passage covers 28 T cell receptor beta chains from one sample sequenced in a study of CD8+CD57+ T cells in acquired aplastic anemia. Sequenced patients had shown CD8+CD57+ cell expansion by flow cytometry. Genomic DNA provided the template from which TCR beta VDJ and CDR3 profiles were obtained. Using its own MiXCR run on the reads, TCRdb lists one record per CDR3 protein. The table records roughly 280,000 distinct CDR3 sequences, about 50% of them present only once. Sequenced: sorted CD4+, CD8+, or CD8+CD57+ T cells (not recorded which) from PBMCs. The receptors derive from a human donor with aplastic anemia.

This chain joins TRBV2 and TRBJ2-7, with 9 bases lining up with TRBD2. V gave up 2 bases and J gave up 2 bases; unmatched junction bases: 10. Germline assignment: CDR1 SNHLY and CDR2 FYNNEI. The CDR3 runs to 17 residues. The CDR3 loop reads CASSETGTSGLTYEQYF. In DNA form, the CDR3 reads TGTGCCAGCAGTGAAACGGGCACTAGCGGGCTTACCTACGAGCAGTACTTC.

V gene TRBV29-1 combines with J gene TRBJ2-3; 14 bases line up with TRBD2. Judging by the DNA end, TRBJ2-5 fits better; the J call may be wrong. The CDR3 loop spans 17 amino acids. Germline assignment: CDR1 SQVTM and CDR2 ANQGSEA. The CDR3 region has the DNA TGCAGCGTTGAAGATCCGACTAGCGGGGGGGCCCCTGGTGCCCAGTACTTC. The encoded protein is CSVEDPTSGGAPGAQYF.

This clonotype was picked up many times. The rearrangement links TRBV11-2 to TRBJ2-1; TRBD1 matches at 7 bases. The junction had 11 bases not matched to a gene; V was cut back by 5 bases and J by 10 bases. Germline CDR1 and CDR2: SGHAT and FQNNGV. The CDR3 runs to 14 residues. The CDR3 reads CASSQQLTGNEQFF. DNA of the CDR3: TGTGCCAGCAGCCAACAACTGACAGGGAACGAGCAGTTCTTC.

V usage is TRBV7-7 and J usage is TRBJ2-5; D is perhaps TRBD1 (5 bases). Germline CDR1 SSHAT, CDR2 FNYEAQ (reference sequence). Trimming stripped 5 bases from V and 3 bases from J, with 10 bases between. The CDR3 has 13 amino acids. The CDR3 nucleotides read TGTGCCAGCAGCCAAAAGGGGAAAGAGACCCAGTACTTC. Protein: CASSQKGKETQYF.

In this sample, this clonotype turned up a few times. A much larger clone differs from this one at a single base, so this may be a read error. This CDR3 reads CASSPSGVGTEAFF. For the CDR3, the DNA is TGTGCCAGCAGCCCCTCGGGGGTGGGTACTGAAGCTTTCTTT. The chain has TRBV3-1 and TRBJ1-1, with a possible D match to TRBD1 (5 bases). This CDR3 is built from 14 residues. V lost 4 bases and J lost 5, with 14 bases in between. Looked up from germline, CDR1 is LGHDT and CDR2 is YNNKEL (reference sequence).

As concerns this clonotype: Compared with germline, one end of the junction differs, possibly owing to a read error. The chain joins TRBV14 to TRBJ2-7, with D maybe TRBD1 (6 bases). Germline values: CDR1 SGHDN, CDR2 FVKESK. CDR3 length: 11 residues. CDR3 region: CSSSQTGQRYF. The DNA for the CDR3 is TGTTCCAGCAGCCAGACTGGACAGAGGTACTTT.

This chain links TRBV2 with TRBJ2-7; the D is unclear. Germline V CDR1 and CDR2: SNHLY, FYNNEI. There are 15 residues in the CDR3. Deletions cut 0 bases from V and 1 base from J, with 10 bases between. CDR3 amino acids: CASSEAQSRSYEQYF. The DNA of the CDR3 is TGTGCCAGCAGTGAAGCGCAATCGCGGTCCTACGAGCAGTACTTC.

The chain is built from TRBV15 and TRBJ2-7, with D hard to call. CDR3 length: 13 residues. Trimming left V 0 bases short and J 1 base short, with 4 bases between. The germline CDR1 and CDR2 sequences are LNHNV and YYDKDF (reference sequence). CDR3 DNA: TGTGCCACCAGCAGAGACACTTCCTACGAGCAGTACTTC. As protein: CATSRDTSYEQYF.

CDR3 loop: CAISESTAQGEQYF. Written as DNA, the CDR3 is TGTGCCATCAGTGAGTCGACAGCACAGGGCGAGCAGTACTTC. The chain is built from TRBV10-3 and TRBJ2-7; the D gene is possibly TRBD1 (6 bases). CDR3 length: 14 residues. Per germline, CDR1 ENHRY and CDR2 SYGVKD. Between the trimmed V and J ends, which lost 0 bases and 6 bases, there was a span of 12 bases.

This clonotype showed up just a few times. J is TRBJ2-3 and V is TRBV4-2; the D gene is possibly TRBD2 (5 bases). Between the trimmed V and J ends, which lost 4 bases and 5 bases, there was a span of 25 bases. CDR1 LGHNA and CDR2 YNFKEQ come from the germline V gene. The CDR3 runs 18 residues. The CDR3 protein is CASSPADGVSSGKDTQYF. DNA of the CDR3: TGTGCCAGCAGCCCGGCTGACGGGGTATCTTCGGGCAAAGATACGCAGTATTTT.

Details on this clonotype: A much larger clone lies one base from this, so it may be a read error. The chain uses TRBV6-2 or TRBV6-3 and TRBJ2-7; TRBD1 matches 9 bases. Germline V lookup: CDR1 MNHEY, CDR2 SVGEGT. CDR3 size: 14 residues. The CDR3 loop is CATRTGTGTYKQYF. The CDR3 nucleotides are TGTGCCACGCGAACCGGGACAGGGACCTACAAGCAGTACTTC.

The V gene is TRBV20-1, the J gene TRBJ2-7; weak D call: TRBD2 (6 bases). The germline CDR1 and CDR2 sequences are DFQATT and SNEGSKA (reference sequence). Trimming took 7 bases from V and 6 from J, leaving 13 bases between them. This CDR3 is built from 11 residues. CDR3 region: CSGTLAVEQYF. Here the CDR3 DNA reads TGCAGTGGGACGTTAGCGGTCGAGCAGTACTTC.

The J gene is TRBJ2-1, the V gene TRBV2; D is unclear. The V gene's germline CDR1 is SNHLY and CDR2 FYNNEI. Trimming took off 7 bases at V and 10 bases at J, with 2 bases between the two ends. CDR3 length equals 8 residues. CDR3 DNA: TGTGCCAGCAACGAGCAGTTCTTC. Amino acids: CASNEQFF.

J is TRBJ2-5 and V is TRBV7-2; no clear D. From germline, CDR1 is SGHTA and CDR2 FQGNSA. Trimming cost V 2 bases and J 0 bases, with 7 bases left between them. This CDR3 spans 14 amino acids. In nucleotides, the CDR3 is TGTGCCAGCAGCTTAAGAGTGTACCAAGAGACCCAGTACTTC. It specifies CASSLRVYQETQYF.

CDR3 loop: CASSATGTLGDQPQHF. In nucleotides, the CDR3 is TGTGCCAGCAGTGCGACCGGGACCTTGGGGGATCAGCCCCAGCATTTT. The chain couples TRBV2 to TRBJ1-5; a possible D gene is TRBD1 (5 bases). Trimming left V 4 bases short and J 5 bases short, with 18 bases between. From germline, CDR1 is SNHLY and CDR2 FYNNEI. CDR3 length: 16 residues.

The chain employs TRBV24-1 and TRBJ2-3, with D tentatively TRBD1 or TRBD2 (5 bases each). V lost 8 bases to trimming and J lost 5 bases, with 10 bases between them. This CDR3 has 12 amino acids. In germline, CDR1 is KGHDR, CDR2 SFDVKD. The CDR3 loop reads CATNGAGDTQYF. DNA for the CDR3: TGTGCCACCAACGGGGCAGGAGATACGCAGTATTTT.

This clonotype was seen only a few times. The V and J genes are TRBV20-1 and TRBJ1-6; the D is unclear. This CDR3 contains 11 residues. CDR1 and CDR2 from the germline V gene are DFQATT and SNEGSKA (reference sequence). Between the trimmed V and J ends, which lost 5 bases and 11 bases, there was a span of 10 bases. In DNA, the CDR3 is TGCAGTGCTTCACAGCTGGCACCCCTCCACTTT. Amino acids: CSASQLAPLHF.

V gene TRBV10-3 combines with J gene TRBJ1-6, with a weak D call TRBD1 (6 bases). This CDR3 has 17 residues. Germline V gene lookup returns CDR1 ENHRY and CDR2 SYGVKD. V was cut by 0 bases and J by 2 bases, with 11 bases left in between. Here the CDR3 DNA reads TGTGCCATCAGTGAGTCTGGCGGGGGGCCCTATAATTCACCCCTCCACTTT. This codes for CAISESGGGPYNSPLHF.

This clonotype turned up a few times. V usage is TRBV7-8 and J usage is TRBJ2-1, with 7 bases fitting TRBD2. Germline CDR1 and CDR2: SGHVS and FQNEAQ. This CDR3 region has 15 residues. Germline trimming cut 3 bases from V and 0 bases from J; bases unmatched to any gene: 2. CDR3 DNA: TGTGCCAGCAGCTTCCGCGGGGGCTCCTACAATGAGCAGTTCTTC. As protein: CASSFRGGSYNEQFF.

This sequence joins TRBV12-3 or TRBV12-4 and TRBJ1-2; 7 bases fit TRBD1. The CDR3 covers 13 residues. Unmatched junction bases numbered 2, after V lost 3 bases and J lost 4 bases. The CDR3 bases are TGTGCCAGCAGTTTGACAGGGAGCTATGGCTACACCTTC. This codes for CASSLTGSYGYTF.

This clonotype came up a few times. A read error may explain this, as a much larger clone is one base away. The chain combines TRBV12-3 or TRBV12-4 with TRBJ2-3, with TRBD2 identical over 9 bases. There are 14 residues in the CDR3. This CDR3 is CAGSLGTSMDTQYF. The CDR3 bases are TGTGCCGGCAGCCTAGGGACTAGCATGGATACGCAGTATTTT.

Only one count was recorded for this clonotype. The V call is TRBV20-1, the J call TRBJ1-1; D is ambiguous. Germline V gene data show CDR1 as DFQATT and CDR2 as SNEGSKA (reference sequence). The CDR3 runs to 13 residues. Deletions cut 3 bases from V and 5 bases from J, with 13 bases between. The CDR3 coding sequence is TGCAGTGCTAGCGGGCTCTCAGGAACTGAAGCTTTCTTT. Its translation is CSASGLSGTEAFF.

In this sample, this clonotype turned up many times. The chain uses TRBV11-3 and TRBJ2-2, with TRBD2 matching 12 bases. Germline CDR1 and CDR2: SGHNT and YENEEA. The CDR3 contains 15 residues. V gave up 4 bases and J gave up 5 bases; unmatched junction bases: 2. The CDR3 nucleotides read TGTGCCAGCAGCTCGACTAGCGGGAGTACCGGGGAGCTGTTTTTT. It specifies CASSSTSGSTGELFF. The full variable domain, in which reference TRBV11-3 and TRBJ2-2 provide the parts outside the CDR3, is EAGVVQSPRYKIIEKKQPVAFWCNPISGHNTLYWYLQNLGQGPELLIRYENEEAVDDSQLPKDRFSAERLKGVDSTLKIQPAELGDSAVYLCASSSTSGSTGELFFGEGSRLTVL.

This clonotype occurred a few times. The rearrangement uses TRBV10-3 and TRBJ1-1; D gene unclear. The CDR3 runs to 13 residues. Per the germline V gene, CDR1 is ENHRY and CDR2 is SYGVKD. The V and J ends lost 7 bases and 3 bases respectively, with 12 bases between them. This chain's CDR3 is CAITGWLDTEAFF. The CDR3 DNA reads TGTGCCATCACCGGCTGGTTGGACACTGAAGCTTTCTTT.

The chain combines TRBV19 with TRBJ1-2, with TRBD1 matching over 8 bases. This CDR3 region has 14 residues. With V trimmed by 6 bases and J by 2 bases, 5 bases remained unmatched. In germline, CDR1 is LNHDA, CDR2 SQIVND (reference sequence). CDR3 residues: CASSTGGQNYGYTF. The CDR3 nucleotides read TGTGCCAGTAGCACAGGGGGACAGAACTATGGCTACACCTTC.

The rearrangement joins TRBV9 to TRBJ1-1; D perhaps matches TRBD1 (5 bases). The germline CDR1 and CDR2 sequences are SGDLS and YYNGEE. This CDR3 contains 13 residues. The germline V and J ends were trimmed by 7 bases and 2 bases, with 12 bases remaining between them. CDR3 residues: CASAETVNTEAFF. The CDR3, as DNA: TGTGCCAGCGCCGAGACAGTCAACACTGAAGCTTTCTTT.

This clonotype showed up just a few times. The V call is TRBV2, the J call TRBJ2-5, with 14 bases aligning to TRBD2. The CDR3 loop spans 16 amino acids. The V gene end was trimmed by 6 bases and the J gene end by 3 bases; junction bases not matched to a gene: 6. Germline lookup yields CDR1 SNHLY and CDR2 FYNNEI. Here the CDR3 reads CASRGLTSGGEETQYF. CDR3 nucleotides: TGTGCCAGCAGGGGTCTGACTAGCGGGGGGGAAGAGACCCAGTACTTC. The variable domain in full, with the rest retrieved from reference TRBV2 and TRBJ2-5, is EPEVTQTPSHQVTQMGQEVILRCVPISNHLYFYWYRQILGQKVEFLVSFYNNEISEKSEIFDDQFSVERPDGSNFTLKIRSTKLEDSAMYFCASRGLTSGGEETQYFGPGTRLLVL.

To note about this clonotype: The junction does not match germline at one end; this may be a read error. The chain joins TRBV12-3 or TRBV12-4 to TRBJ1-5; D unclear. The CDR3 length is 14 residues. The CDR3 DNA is TGTGCCAGCAGGATTGGAGGAAGCAATCAGCCACAGCATTTT. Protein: CASRIGGSNQPQHF.